This paragraph reports one T cell receptor (beta chain). The source of the sample is a study of T cells in narcolepsy. With V trimmed by 6 bases and J by 2 bases, 2 bases remained unmatched. CDR1 and CDR2 from the germline V gene are LNHDA and SQIVND (reference sequence). The CDR3 has 14 residues. Libraries were prepared by immunoSEQ multiplex PCR; TCRdb keeps only in-frame clonotypes and omits some of them. The table shows some 30,000 clones, with roughly 80% occurring only once. The origin of this receptor is a human donor in good health. V usage is TRBV19 and J usage is TRBJ1-2, with 11 bases fitting TRBD1. Specimen: memory (CD45RA-) CD4+ T cells from blood. The CDR3 DNA reads as TGTGCCAGTAGGAGGACAGGGGGCAACTATGGCTACACCTTC. Translation gives CASRRTGGNYGYTF.